What follows is one TCR beta chain and its context. The sample belongs to a study of blood T cell repertoires in COVID-19. Study at large: In each case, the material was cDNA or gDNA derived from T cells, B-cell-depleted T cells, or PBMCs.

V gave up 4 bases and J gave up 4 bases, with 10 bases separating them. The CDR3 consists of 13 residues. The germline V gene has CDR1 ENHRY and CDR2 SYGVKD. In the authors' methods: How many nucleated cells were present was estimated from reference gene primer amplification. Libraries were prepared by immunoSEQ multiplex PCR; TCRdb keeps only in-frame clonotypes and omits some of them. D and trimming come from the DNA, and the V and J calls and clone size come from that table. The sample gives over 120,000 clones, around 78% of which show up once; around 1.8% is in the top ten. This chain connects TRBV10-3 to TRBJ1-1; D gene uncertain. The sample consisted of peripheral blood. The sequence was obtained from a woman between 55 and 75 years old with acute or convalescent COVID-19. The CDR3 reads CAISAIAGTEAFF. The CDR3 DNA sequence: TGTGCCATCAGTGCTATCGCAGGCACTGAAGCTTTCTTT.